The source of this T cell receptor beta chain is a study of blood T cell repertoires in COVID-19. Profiled with immunoSEQ multiplex PCR; TCRdb holds only in-frame clones, not every one. In the table there are about 360,000 clones, around 90% of which are singletons. CDR3 size: 13 residues. Germline V gene data show CDR1 as MNHEY and CDR2 as SVGAGI. V shed 6 bases and J 7 bases; nucleotides not matched to a gene: 7. The specimen sequenced was PBMCs or T cells enriched from blood (not recorded which). The chain joins TRBV6-5 to TRBJ1-2, with 8 bases aligning to TRBD1. This receptor was identified in a middle-aged woman with acute COVID-19. DNA of the CDR3: TGTGCCAGCAGAGAGACAGGGGAGGGTGGCTACACCTTC. It specifies CASRETGEGGYTF.